This T cell receptor beta chain was sequenced during a study of T-cell reconstitution after alpha-beta-depleted transplantation in children. The TCRbeta library incorporated unique molecular identifiers. TCRdb reprocessed the PCR reads via MiXCR and lists one record per CDR3 protein. The table records nearly 400,000 distinct CDR3 sequences, around 21% of them present only once. This clonotype has just a few counts. From germline, CDR1 is SGHTA and CDR2 FQGTGA. V shed 3 bases and J shed 5 bases, with 8 bases lying between them. CDR3 length: 13 amino acids. The specimen comprised PBMCs from the stem cell graft donor, sampled from the stem cell graft. The gene calls are TRBV7-3 and TRBJ1-5; the D gene is possibly TRBD1 (5 bases). This TCR came from a human donor who donated a stem cell graft to a child with acute myeloid leukemia. Here the CDR3 reads CASSLGEYQPQHF. The CDR3 region has the DNA TGTGCCAGCAGCTTGGGGGAATATCAGCCCCAGCATTTT.